A single sample gave rise to the 5 T cell receptor beta chains below, sequenced in a study of blood T cell repertoires in COVID-19. Only in-frame clones appear in the TCRdb table, and some are missing; sequencing was by immunoSEQ multiplex PCR. The table includes approximately 70,000 clones, approximately 88% detected once. Sample: peripheral blood. The receptors stem from a woman in her 70s with acute or convalescent COVID-19.

V and J are TRBV25-1 and TRBJ1-1; TRBD1 matches at 8 bases. The trim removed 6 bases at V and 4 bases at J, leaving 13 bases unmatched. The germline CDR1 and CDR2 sequences are MGHDK and SYGVNS. This CDR3 contains 16 residues. The CDR3 DNA follows: TGTGCCAGCAGCCCAATCGGAGGACAGGGAGGCACTGAAGCTTTCTTT. It codes for CASSPIGGQGGTEAFF.

J is TRBJ1-5 and V is TRBV27; unclear D gene. The germline gives CDR1 MNHEY, CDR2 SMNVEV (reference sequence). The V gene lost 7 bases and the J gene lost 5 bases, with 18 bases spanning the gap. The CDR3 has 15 amino acids. CDR3 loop: CASTNSREGYQPQHF. CDR3 sequence (DNA): TGTGCCAGCACCAATAGTCGCGAGGGTTATCAGCCCCAGCATTTT.

The J gene is TRBJ1-4, the V gene TRBV19; D is unresolved. Germline V gene lookup returns CDR1 LNHDA and CDR2 SQIVND (reference sequence). This CDR3 is 14 amino acids long. The V gene lost 3 bases and the J gene lost 8 bases, with 13 bases spanning the gap. CDR3 bases: TGTGCCAGTAGTATCACCTTCCGGTCGGAAAAACTGTTTTTT. Its protein product is CASSITFRSEKLFF. Using reference TRBV19 and TRBJ1-4 for the parts outside the CDR3, the full variable domain is DGGITQSPKYLFRKEGQNVTLSCEQNLNHDAMYWYRQDPGQGLRLIYYSQIVNDFQKGDIAEGYSVSREKKESFPLTVTSAQKNPTAFYLCASSITFRSEKLFFGSGTQLSVL.

The gene calls are TRBV11-3 and TRBJ2-5; maybe TRBD2 (5 bases). Germline V gene data show CDR1 as SGHNT and CDR2 as YENEEA. Trimming took 2 bases from V and 7 from J, leaving 11 bases between them. There are 13 residues in the CDR3. As DNA, the CDR3 is TGTGCCAGCAGCTTAAGTTCCAGCGGGACCCAGTACTTC. Translation gives CASSLSSSGTQYF.

This clone was seen a single time. V gene TRBV19 combines with J gene TRBJ1-1, with D perhaps matching TRBD1 (6 bases). The CDR3 length is 13 residues. Germline V lookup: CDR1 LNHDA, CDR2 SQIVND (reference sequence). Trimming cost V 5 bases and J 1 base, with 8 bases left between them. CDR3 sequence (DNA): TGTGCCAGTAGTCGGGGACAGAACACTGAAGCTTTCTTT. Its protein is CASSRGQNTEAFF.